One T cell receptor beta chain is described in this entry. The target antigen is unknown. These data come from a study of cytomegalovirus exposure and HLA in healthy donors. 13 Jbeta primers and 60 Vbeta primers were used for the PCR. Assay: immunoSEQ multiplex PCR; the TCRdb copy retains only in-frame clones and omits some. The data show 130,000 or so clones, approximately 81% seen once. Whole-study findings and limits: Across all donors, roughly uniform sequencing depth was an assumption of the presence/absence analyses. For most subjects, TCR beta sequences were reported to predict HLA-A and HLA-B alleles with accuracy. Reportedly, a later analysis found an Asian-associated ancestry cluster had fewer N-insertions than the roughly 700-donor mean. While the bulk of TCR sequences proved rare, some public TCRs turned up in many donors.

This TCR was sampled from a woman aged 35 to 49 in good health and CMV-seronegative. Source material: PBMCs.

The CDR3 loop reads CASSRGQVFETEAFF. The DNA for the CDR3 is TGTGCCAGTAGTAGGGGACAGGTGTTTGAAACTGAAGCTTTCTTT. This chain uses TRBV19 with TRBJ1-1, with TRBD1 identical over 8 bases. J was trimmed by 5 bases and V by 4 bases; bases with no gene match: 9. The germline gives CDR1 LNHDA, CDR2 SQIVND (reference sequence). This CDR3 is built from 15 residues.